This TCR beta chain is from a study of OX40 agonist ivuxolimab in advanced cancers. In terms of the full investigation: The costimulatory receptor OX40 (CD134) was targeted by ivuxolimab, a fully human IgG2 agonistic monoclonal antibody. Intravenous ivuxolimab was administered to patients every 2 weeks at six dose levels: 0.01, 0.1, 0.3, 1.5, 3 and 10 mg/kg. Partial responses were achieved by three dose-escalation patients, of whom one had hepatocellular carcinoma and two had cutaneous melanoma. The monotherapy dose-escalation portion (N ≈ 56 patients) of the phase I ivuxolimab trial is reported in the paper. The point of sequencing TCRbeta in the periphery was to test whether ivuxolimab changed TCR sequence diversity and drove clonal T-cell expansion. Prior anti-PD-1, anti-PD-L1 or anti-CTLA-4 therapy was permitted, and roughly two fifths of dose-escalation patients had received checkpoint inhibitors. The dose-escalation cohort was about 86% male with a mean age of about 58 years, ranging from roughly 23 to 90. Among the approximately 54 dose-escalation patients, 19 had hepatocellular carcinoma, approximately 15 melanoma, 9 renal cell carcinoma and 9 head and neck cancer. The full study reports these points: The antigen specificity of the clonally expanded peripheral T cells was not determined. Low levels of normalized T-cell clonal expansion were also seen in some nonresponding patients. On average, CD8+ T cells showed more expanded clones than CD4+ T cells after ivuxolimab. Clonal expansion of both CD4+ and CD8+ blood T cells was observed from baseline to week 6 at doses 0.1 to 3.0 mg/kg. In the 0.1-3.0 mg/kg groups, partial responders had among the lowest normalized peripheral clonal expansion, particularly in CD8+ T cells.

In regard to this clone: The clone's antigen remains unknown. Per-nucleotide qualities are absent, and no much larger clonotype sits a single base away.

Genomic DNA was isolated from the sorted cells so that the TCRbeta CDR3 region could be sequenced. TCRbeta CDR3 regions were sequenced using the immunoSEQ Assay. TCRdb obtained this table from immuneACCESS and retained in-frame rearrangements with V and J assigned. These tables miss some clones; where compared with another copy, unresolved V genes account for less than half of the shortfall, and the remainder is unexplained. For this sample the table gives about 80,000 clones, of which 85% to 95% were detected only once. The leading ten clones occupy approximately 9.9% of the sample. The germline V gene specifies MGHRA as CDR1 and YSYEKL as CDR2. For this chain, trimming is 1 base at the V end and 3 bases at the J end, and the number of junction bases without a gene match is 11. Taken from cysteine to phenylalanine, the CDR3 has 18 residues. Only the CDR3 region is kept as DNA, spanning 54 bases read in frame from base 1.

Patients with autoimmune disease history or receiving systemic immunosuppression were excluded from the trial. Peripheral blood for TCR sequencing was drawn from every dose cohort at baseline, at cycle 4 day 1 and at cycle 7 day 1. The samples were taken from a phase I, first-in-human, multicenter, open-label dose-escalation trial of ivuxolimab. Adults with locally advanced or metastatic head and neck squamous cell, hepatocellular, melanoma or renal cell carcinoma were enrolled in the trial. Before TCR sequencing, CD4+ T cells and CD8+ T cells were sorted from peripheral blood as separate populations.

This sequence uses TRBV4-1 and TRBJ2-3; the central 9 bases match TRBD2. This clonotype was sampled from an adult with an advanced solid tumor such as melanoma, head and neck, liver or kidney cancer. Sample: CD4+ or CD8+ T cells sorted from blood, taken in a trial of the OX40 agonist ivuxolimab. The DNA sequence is TGCGCCAGCAGCCAAGTAGCGGCGGGAGGGCCTTGGACAGATACGCAGTATTTT. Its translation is CASSQVAAGGPWTDTQYF.